This T cell receptor beta chain was identified in a study of graft-versus-host responses after intestinal transplantation. This CDR3 has 15 residues. V trimming: 5 bases; J trimming: 4 bases; junction bases outside the gene matches: 5. CDR1 and CDR2 (germline): SGHNT, YENEEA. Study results and limitations: Some GvH clones appeared in ileal mucosa or blood before recipient bone marrow.

Produced via immunoSEQ multiplex PCR; TCRdb's table is partial and in-frame only. The sample lists roughly 92,000 clones; less than 90% were seen once. A word on this clone: Antigen: not known.

This TCR derives from a human donor who was the organ donor for an intestinal transplant. The rearrangement links TRBV11-3 to TRBJ1-2; 12 positions agree with TRBD1. Sequencing used unstimulated CD4+ T cells sorted from spleen or lymph node cells, obtained before transplant. The chain's CDR3 is CASSEGQGAGYGYTF. The CDR3 region has the DNA TGTGCCAGCAGCGAGGGACAGGGGGCGGGCTATGGCTACACCTTC.